This T cell receptor (beta chain) was recorded in a study of T cells after posttransplantation cyclophosphamide. On the day of bone marrow donation, the related graft donor provided peripheral blood. Germline-derived CDR1 and CDR2 are LNHDA and SQIVND (reference sequence). The ends lost 7 bases at V and 0 bases at J; junction bases unmatched: 4. CDR3 length: 16 residues. The data were produced by immunoSEQ multiplex PCR, yet TCRdb's version contains in-frame clones alone and is incomplete. The table records 20,000 to 25,000 clones without singletons, the ten largest covering around 6.6%. Overall study results and limits: Skin or GI-infiltrating T cells shared few TRB sequences with blood. Later blood repertoires were often dominated by clones from the donor CD8+ memory compartment. TRB clonality was highly associated with recipient CMV seropositivity and reactivation.

This clone came up many times. Its specificity is unknown. The sequencing sample was made of PBMCs. This sequence originates from a woman aged 55-70 years in good health, CMV-negative, and a related stem cell transplant donor. This sequence joins TRBV19 and TRBJ1-6; 9 bases agree with TRBD1. CDR3 sequence: CASTGTGSSYNSPLHF. DNA of the CDR3: TGTGCCAGTACCGGGACAGGGAGCTCCTATAATTCACCCCTCCACTTT.